The clone carrying this TCR beta chain was counted only a few times. What it recognizes is unknown. This record comes from a study of T-cell memory formation after mild COVID-19. The wider study: TCR clusters were largely donor specific. General observations from the study: CM and EM subsets held most contracting CD4+ clones; EMRA held CD8+ ones.

The CDR3 has 16 amino acids. Trimming pared 4 bases from V and 3 bases from J, leaving 16 bases between. The germline CDR1 and CDR2 sequences are SGHNT and YYREEE (reference sequence). Barcoded TCR alpha and TCR beta cDNA libraries with UMIs came from 5'RACE using constant-segment primers. Each CDR3 protein gets one entry after TCRdb re-called the 5' RACE reads with MiXCR. The sample yields around 47,000 distinct CDR3 sequences, roughly 9.8% seen once. This TCR came from an adult woman who had mild COVID-19 (a few samples of this study predate the infection). Cell type and time point are not known. The sample comprised PBMCs or a T cell subset sorted from them (not recorded which). V and J are TRBV5-4 and TRBJ2-2, with a possible D match to TRBD1 (5 bases). The CDR3 reads CASSPYTARDTGELFF. The CDR3 DNA sequence: TGTGCCAGCAGCCCCTACACCGCCAGGGACACCGGGGAGCTGTTTTTT. Supplemented by reference TRBV5-4 and TRBJ2-2, the full variable domain reads ETGVTQSPTHLIKTRGQQVTLRCSSQSGHNTVSWYQQALGQGPQFIFQYYREEENGRGNFPPRFSGLQFPNYSSELNVNALELDDSALYLCASSPYTARDTGELFFGEGSRLTVL.